Listed below are T cell receptor beta chains from one sample, sequenced in a study of blood T cell repertoires in COVID-19. Measured with immunoSEQ multiplex PCR; TCRdb has only the in-frame clones, and not every one. The sample has over 200,000 clones, around four fifths seen once. Sequenced material: peripheral blood. Receptors originate from a middle-aged man with acute or convalescent COVID-19. Both conserved end residues are part of each CDR3.

j_call v_call cdr3_aa
TRBJ2-5 TRBV2 CASSVVRVPQETQYF
TRBJ2-7 TRBV19 CASTFSGASGFYEQYF
TRBJ1-5 TRBV18 CASSPEAAYSNQPQHF
TRBJ2-7 TRBV19 CASSIGTGGYEQYF
TRBJ2-1 TRBV5-6 CASSPQPGQTYNEQFF
TRBJ1-3 TRBV5-1 CASSFSGFSRNKDSSSGNTIYF
TRBJ2-1 TRBV15 CATSRELAALGNEQFF
TRBJ2-1 TRBV5-8 CASSSFGLAGRDEQFF
TRBJ1-2 TRBV3-1/TRBV3-2 CASSRQGDYGYTF
TRBJ2-6 TRBV5-1 CASSLGTGRTGANVLTF
TRBJ1-1 TRBV5-6 CASSLVGPNTEAFF
TRBJ1-1 TRBV7-3 CASSSSGTRNTEAFF
TRBJ1-5 TRBV3-1/TRBV3-2 CASSQSGASNQPQHF
TRBJ2-1 TRBV5-1 CASSTGQVYNEQFF
TRBJ1-1 TRBV7-2 CASSLRQGGIPEAFF
TRBJ2-7 TRBV4-2 CASSEELALGPYEQYF
TRBJ1-1 TRBV5-4 CASSSSIRDRGQYTEAFF
TRBJ1-2 TRBV19 CASSIGTGGRNYGYTF